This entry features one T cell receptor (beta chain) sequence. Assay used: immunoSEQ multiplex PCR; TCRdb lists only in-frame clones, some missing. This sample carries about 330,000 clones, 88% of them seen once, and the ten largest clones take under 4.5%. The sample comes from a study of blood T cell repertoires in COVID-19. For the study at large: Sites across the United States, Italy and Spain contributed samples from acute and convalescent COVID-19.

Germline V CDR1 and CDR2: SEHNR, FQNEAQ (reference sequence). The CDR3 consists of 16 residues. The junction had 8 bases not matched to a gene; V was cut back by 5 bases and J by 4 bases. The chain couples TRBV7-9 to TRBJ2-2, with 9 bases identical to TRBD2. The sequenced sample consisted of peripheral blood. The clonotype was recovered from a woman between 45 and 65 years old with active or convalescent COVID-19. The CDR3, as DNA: TGTGCCAGCAGCAAAAGCGGGGGGCTTAGCACCGGGGAGCTGTTTTTT. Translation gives CASSKSGGLSTGELFF.